This paragraph covers one TCR beta chain sequence. This clone was observed a few times. Its specific antigen is unknown. Base qualities are missing; no much larger clone stands one base away. The entire isolated RNA was reverse transcribed using the High Capacity cDNA Reverse Transcription Kit, and thus expressed TCRB transcripts were sequenced. Deep immunoSEQ sequencing was applied to naive, central memory and regulatory T cell samples, giving an average of about 3.7 million total reads per sample. After sorted cells were lysed in RLT buffer, RNA was extracted with DNase-treated RNeasy Micro or Mini kits, with the choice depending on cell number. Each cell subset was processed on its own to prevent cross-contamination, while patient and healthy donor samples were processed together. The immunoSEQ multiplex PCR was used to amplify TCRB sequences from cDNA, generating 87-bp fragments that spanned the CDR3 region. Sequencing of the amplicons was done on the Illumina HiSeq platform. The study's own analysis went as follows. PCR bias was corrected computationally using synthetic template baselines, and reads within Hamming distance 2 were collapsed, with unmergeable singletons discarded. Reads were aligned against IMGT so that V, D and J genes, CDR3 length and insertions or deletions at six rearrangement sites could be assigned. Within each subset, clonotype counts were normalized to sorted cell number, after which true diversity and Gini coefficients were computed with the tcR R package. Repertoire sharing was quantified using the overlap coefficient calculated on TCRB nucleotide sequences. Out-of-frame TCRB sequences from naive cells were analyzed to stand in for the pre-selection repertoire. TCRdb took over this immuneACCESS table, retaining in-frame rearrangements with V and J assigned. Such tables are incomplete; in checked studies, under half of the missing clones stem from an unresolved V gene, and the remainder is unexplained. The V and J calls and clone size were taken over from that table, and D and trimming were inferred from the DNA. This sample gives under 450,000 clones in total; around 16% of them show up just once. Clones ranked in the top ten supply under 0.02% of the sample.

Each donor gave one peripheral blood draw, approximately 120 mL on average, collected into heparinised tubes. Naive, central memory, regulatory and stem cell-like memory CD4+ T cells were sorted on a BD FACSAria II using a panel including CD45RO, CCR7, CD25, CD127, CD95 and CD27. All sorted populations exceeded 95% purity. PBMCs were isolated immediately by Lymphoprep density gradient centrifugation and stained directly without culture. So that batch effects would be minimized, each experiment stained and sorted samples in pairs, pairing one healthy donor with one patient. This sample was included in a study of beta chain features in type 1 diabetes (dated by TCRdb to about 2018). Turning to the overall study: Mean age, gender distribution, total cell number and subset yield did not differ between patients and healthy donors. A total of roughly 110 million sorted cells were examined across all samples, and the number of cells per subset was strongly correlated with RNA yield. The study compared TCRB repertoires of sorted circulating CD4+ T cell subsets between recently diagnosed type 1 diabetes patients and matched healthy donors. Whereas all 30 or so donors provided naive and central memory subsets, regulatory and stem cell-like memory subsets were isolated from just 8 patients and roughly 8 healthy donors.

Study-wide findings and limitations: PCR may preferentially amplify shorter templates, but because patient and control samples were amplified and corrected together, any resulting skew would affect both groups equally. At VDJ recombination sites, patients with type 1 diabetes made fewer insertions and deleted more nucleotides, a pattern implying thymic rearrangement abnormalities. A moderate but significant shortening of TCRB CDR3 length was observed in type 1 diabetes patients in all four CD4+ subsets. Because cDNA was sequenced instead of genomic DNA, highly expressing activated cells could be over-represented, though the groups showed no difference in activation or CD3 levels. Because small numbers of individuals were included in the HLA sub-analyses, any influence of HLA type on TCRB rearrangement was left unresolved. The naive, central memory and regulatory TCRB repertoires appeared to resemble one another more closely among patients than among healthy donors.

This clonotype was sampled from a woman between 18 and 29 years old in good health. The sample taken for sequencing was naive CD4+ T cells from blood. Read against the paper, the sample's cell subset or site label means: true naive CD4+ T cells.

The CDR3 protein is CAIRDRYEQYF. The nucleotides are TGTGCCATCCGGGACAGATACGAGCAGTACTTC. The chain uses TRBV10-3 and TRBJ2-7; 7 bases in the junction line up with TRBD1. From the cysteine through the phenylalanine, the CDR3 covers 11 amino acids. The sequence is cut down to CDR3 DNA, 33 bases in frame from base 1. V has 8 bases trimmed and J has 4 bases trimmed; junction bases matching no gene number 2. CDR1 and CDR2, looked up from the germline V gene, are ENHRY and SYGVKD.